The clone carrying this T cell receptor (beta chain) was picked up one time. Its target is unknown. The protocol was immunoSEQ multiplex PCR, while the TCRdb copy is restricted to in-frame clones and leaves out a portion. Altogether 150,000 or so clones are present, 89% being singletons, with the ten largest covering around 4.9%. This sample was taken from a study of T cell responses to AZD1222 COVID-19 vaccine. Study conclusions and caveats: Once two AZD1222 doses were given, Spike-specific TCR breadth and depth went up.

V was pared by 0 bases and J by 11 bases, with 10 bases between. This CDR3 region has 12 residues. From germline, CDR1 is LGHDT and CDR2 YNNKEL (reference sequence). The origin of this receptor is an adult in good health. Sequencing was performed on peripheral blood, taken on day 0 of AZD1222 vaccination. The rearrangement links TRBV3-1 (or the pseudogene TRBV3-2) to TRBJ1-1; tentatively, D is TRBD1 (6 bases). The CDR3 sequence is CASSQETGRAFF. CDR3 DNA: TGTGCCAGCAGCCAAGAAACAGGGCGGGCTTTCTTT.